A single sample is the source of the 27 T cell receptor beta chains below, sequenced in a study of regulatory T cells in long-lasting Graves disease. Sequencing libraries for TCR beta were prepared with iRepertoire HTBI primers and Arm-PCR of CDR3 regions. MiXCR was run by TCRdb on the multiplex PCR reads, yielding one entry per CDR3 protein. The sample lists some 330,000 distinct CDR3 sequences; approximately 25% were seen once. Time point here: persistent/refractory GD, antithyroid drugs over 5 years with positive TRAb. PBMC RNA served as the TCR library source. The sequences come from peripheral blood mononuclear cells (PBMCs), collected when the disease was refractory, from a patient treated with antithyroid drugs. These receptors were taken from a woman between 40 and 55 years old with Graves disease.

Points on this clonotype: This may come from a read error, since a much larger clone is one base off. The rearrangement uses TRBV27 and TRBJ1-5; perhaps TRBD1 as D (6 bases). This CDR3 has 15 residues. Germline V gene lookup returns CDR1 MNHEY and CDR2 SMNVEV (reference sequence). Trimming took 5 bases from V and 0 from J, leaving 11 bases between them. The CDR3, as DNA: TGTGCCAGCAGTCCACAGGGATATAGCAATCAGCCCCAGCATTTT. As protein: CASSPQGYSNQPQHF.

V gene TRBV20-1 combines with J gene TRBJ2-7; no reliable D call. This CDR3 is built from 14 residues. V was cut by 5 bases and J by 3 bases, with 17 bases left in between. CDR1 is DFQATT, CDR2 SNEGSKA, per germline (reference sequence). Here the CDR3 DNA reads TGCAGTGCTCCCTTTTGGAGATTCAGCTACGAGCAGTACTTC. It translates to CSAPFWRFSYEQYF.

This clonotype was recorded many times. V is TRBV6-1 and J is TRBJ1-1; a weak D match, TRBD1 (5 bases). The CDR3 is made up of 11 amino acids. Trimming cost V 6 bases and J 7 bases, with 9 bases left between them. Germline-derived CDR1 and CDR2 are MNHNS and SASEGT. The DNA of the CDR3 is TGTGCCAGCAGCGACGACAGTGAAGCTTTCTTT. Residues: CASSDDSEAFF.

This clonotype was detected many times. The V call is TRBV12-3 or TRBV12-4, the J call TRBJ2-4; 8 bases match TRBD1. With 9 bases clipped from V and 0 bases from J, the junction kept 7 bases outside the gene matches. The CDR3 length is 15 residues. This chain's CDR3 is CASAQGASAKNIQYF. The CDR3 DNA is TGTGCCAGTGCGCAGGGGGCGTCAGCCAAAAACATTCAGTACTTC.

This clonotype came up many times. The chain recombines TRBV28 with TRBJ2-6, with D tentatively TRBD2 (7 bases). Germline V gene data show CDR1 as MDHEN and CDR2 as SYDVKM. CDR3 size: 19 residues. V lost 6 bases to trimming and J lost 0 bases, with 21 bases between them. The CDR3 protein is CASSSPRGALHSGANVLTF. Here the CDR3 DNA reads TGTGCCAGCAGCTCCCCTCGGGGGGCACTCCACTCTGGGGCCAACGTCCTGACTTTC. The whole variable domain, remainder taken from reference TRBV28 and TRBJ2-6, is DVKVTQSSRYLVKRTGEKVFLECVQDMDHENMFWYRQDPGLGLRLIYFSYDVKMKEKGDIPEGYSVSREKKERFSLILESASTNQTSMYLCASSSPRGALHSGANVLTFGAGSRLTVL.

This clonotype was recorded many times. The chain employs TRBV20-1 and TRBJ1-5; no clear D. Trimming removed 0 bases from V and 7 bases from J, with 10 bases in between. Germline V gives CDR1 DFQATT, CDR2 SNEGSKA (reference sequence). The CDR3 consists of 13 residues. The DNA for the CDR3 is TGCAGTGCTAGAGATCCCAGCGGACAGCCCCAGCATTTT. It yields the protein CSARDPSGQPQHF.

This rearrangement joins TRBV6-1 to TRBJ2-5, with D maybe TRBD1 (5 bases). There are 15 residues in the CDR3. In germline, CDR1 is MNHNS, CDR2 SASEGT. The CDR3 loop is CANACTRQGEETQYF. The DNA for the CDR3 is TGTGCAAACGCATGTACCCGACAAGGGGAAGAGACCCAGTACTTC.

This rearrangement joins TRBV18 to TRBJ1-1, with D unresolved. In germline, CDR1 is KGHSH, CDR2 LQKENI. The CDR3 covers 13 residues. Trimming pared 6 bases from V and 1 base from J, leaving 9 bases between. CDR3 bases: TGTGCCAGCTCTCCGACTGAGAACACTGAAGCTTTCTTT. It specifies CASSPTENTEAFF.

This clonotype was counted ten times or more. The rearrangement joins TRBV28 to TRBJ2-7; 7 bases are a match to TRBD1. Trimming removed 5 bases from V and 2 bases from J; junction bases left unmatched: 6. This CDR3 contains 14 residues. The germline CDR1 and CDR2 sequences are MDHEN and SYDVKM. CDR3 region: CASSPPTGTYEQYF. CDR3 nucleotides: TGTGCCAGCAGTCCCCCGACAGGGACCTACGAGCAGTACTTC.

The chain joins TRBV30 to TRBJ2-7; D remains ambiguous. In germline, CDR1 is GTSNPN, CDR2 SVGIG (reference sequence). The V and J ends lost 3 bases and 3 bases respectively, with 18 bases between them. The CDR3 contains 15 residues. In DNA, the CDR3 is TGTGCCTGGAGGTCCCCCCGGACGGTCGTCTACGAGCAGTACTTC. It yields the protein CAWRSPRTVVYEQYF. Together with reference TRBV30 and TRBJ2-7, the CDR3 gives the full variable domain: SQTIHQWPATLVQPVGSPLSLECTVEGTSNPNLYWYRQAAGRGLQLLFYSVGIGQISSEVPQNLSASRPQDRQFILSSKKLLLSDSGFYLCAWRSPRTVVYEQYFGPGTRLTVT.

V gene TRBV6-1 combines with J gene TRBJ2-7; maybe TRBD1 (6 bases). Trimming cost V 6 bases and J 7 bases, with 13 bases left between them. CDR1 and CDR2 (germline): MNHNS, SASEGT. This CDR3 region has 12 residues. CDR3 in DNA: TGTGCCAGCAGCAAACAGGGTTGGGAGCAGTACTTC. Translation gives CASSKQGWEQYF.

This clonotype was seen repeatedly, ten times or more. The chain employs TRBV6-1 and TRBJ2-7, with 12 bases matching TRBD1. The CDR3 length is 13 residues. Germline trimming cut 10 bases from V and 7 bases from J; bases unmatched to any gene: 8. Germline V gene sequence: CDR1 MNHNS, CDR2 SASEGT. The CDR3 region has the DNA TGTGCCATACCGGGACAGGGGGCGCGGGAGCAGTACTTC. Translated, it gives CAIPGQGAREQYF.

Regarding this clonotype: The junction shows a germline mismatch at one end, possibly a read error. The V gene is TRBV7-9, the J gene TRBJ2-7; D may be TRBD1 (6 bases). Germline-derived CDR1 and CDR2 are SEHNR and FQNEAQ (reference sequence). The CDR3 is 12 amino acids. The CDR3 bases are TGTGCCGGCAGCCCACAGGGTGGCGAGCAGTACTTC. It specifies CAGSPQGGEQYF.

This clonotype was seen many times. This chain connects TRBV5-5 to TRBJ2-2; D gene unclear. Trimming pared 4 bases from V and 8 bases from J, leaving 9 bases between. Germline V CDR1 and CDR2: SGHKS, YYEKEE (reference sequence). The CDR3 has 12 amino acids. The CDR3 spells CASSLRWGELFF. The CDR3 DNA is TGTGCCAGCAGCCTCCGGTGGGGGGAGCTGTTTTTT.

V is TRBV2 and J is TRBJ2-2, with TRBD1 as a possible D gene (5 bases). Germline assignment: CDR1 SNHLY and CDR2 FYNNEI. Trimming pared 2 bases from V and 5 bases from J, leaving 12 bases between. This CDR3 is built from 15 residues. The CDR3: CASSEWGTSTGELFF. The CDR3 DNA is TGTGCCAGCAGTGAATGGGGCACCTCGACCGGGGAGCTGTTTTTT.

This clonotype was picked up a small number of times. An end of the junction does not agree with germline; a read error may underlie this. The chain has TRBV30 and TRBJ2-5, with D perhaps assigned TRBD1 or TRBD2 (5 bases each). Per germline, CDR1 GTSNPN and CDR2 SVGIG (reference sequence). The length of the CDR3 is 11 residues. DNA of the CDR3: TGTGCCTGGACCGGTGGGGGAGTTGGGGACTTC. Its protein is CAWTGGGVGDF.

In its sample, this clonotype was seen many times. The gene calls are TRBV6-5 and TRBJ2-5; D may be TRBD2 (5 bases). CDR1 and CDR2 from the germline V gene are MNHEY and SVGAGI. There are 17 residues in the CDR3. The V gene lost 2 bases and the J gene lost 7 bases, with 23 bases spanning the gap. This CDR3 reads CASSYRGGGGRSGTQYF. DNA for the CDR3: TGTGCCAGCAGTTACAGAGGCGGAGGAGGCCGTAGTGGGACCCAGTACTTC.

The genes are TRBV6-9 and TRBJ2-3; D is possibly TRBD1 (6 bases). V lost 4 bases to trimming and J lost 5 bases, with 7 bases between them. The CDR3 is 12 residues long. The germline gives CDR1 MNHGY, CDR2 SVAAGI. The CDR3 protein is CASSLQGDTQYF. CDR3 nucleotides: TGTGCCAGCAGTTTACAGGGAGATACGCAGTATTTT.

This clonotype was seen a handful of times. The chain couples TRBV6-1 to TRBJ2-7; D is unclear. There are 12 residues in the CDR3. Looked up from germline, CDR1 is MNHNS and CDR2 is SASEGT. Trimming took off 10 bases at V and 3 bases at J, with 13 bases between the two ends. CDR3 loop: CATREGVYEQYF. The CDR3 bases are TGTGCCACCCGAGAAGGAGTCTACGAGCAGTACTTC.

The chain links TRBV19 to TRBJ1-1; weak D call: TRBD1 (5 bases). The CDR3 runs to 14 residues. Germline assignment: CDR1 LNHDA and CDR2 SQIVND (reference sequence). Trimming took off 8 bases at V and 5 bases at J, with 18 bases between the two ends. The CDR3 reads CASSTSGYGTEAFF. For the CDR3, the DNA is TGTGCCAGTTCTACCTCAGGGTACGGAACTGAAGCTTTCTTT.

This clonotype was observed at least ten times. The V gene is TRBV28, the J gene TRBJ1-5; a weak D match, TRBD1 (6 bases). CDR1 MDHEN and CDR2 SYDVKM come from the germline V gene. The CDR3 totals 15 residues. The V end was cut by 5 bases, the J end by 7 bases, with 18 bases between. In DNA, the CDR3 is TGTGCCAGCAGTCGGATTCAAGGGGGAGGGCAGCCCCAGCATTTT. Translated: CASSRIQGGGQPQHF.

The genes are TRBV7-6 and TRBJ2-5; D is undetermined. Trimming left V 3 bases short and J 3 bases short, with 11 bases between. Germline V gene lookup returns CDR1 SGHVS and CDR2 FNYEAQ. This CDR3 spans 14 amino acids. The CDR3 DNA reads as TGTGCCAGCAGCTTGATTCCCACTAAAGAGACCCAGTACTTC. Translation: CASSLIPTKETQYF.

This clonotype showed up just a few times. The chain is built from TRBV5-1 and TRBJ2-5; TRBD1 matches at 12 bases. CDR1 is SGHRS, CDR2 YFSETQ, per germline. There are 16 residues in the CDR3. The ends lost 4 bases at V and 4 bases at J; junction bases unmatched: 8. CDR3 amino acids: CASSPSGTGGSETQYF. CDR3 DNA sequence: TGCGCCAGCAGCCCGTCCGGGACAGGGGGCTCAGAGACCCAGTACTTC.

V usage is TRBV20-1 and J usage is TRBJ2-1; TRBD2 matches 7 bases. After removal of 7 bases from V and 0 bases from J, the junction contained 6 bases not matched to a gene. The germline V gene encodes CDR1 DFQATT and CDR2 SNEGSKA (reference sequence). The CDR3 runs 14 residues. CDR3 coding DNA: TGCAGTGTGCTACTAGCGAACTCCTACAATGAGCAGTTCTTC. Its protein is CSVLLANSYNEQFF.

The V call is TRBV6-2 or TRBV6-3, the J call TRBJ1-2, with D tentatively TRBD1 (5 bases). The germline CDR1 and CDR2 sequences are MNHEY and SVGEGT. The V gene lost 0 bases and the J gene lost 8 bases, with 13 bases spanning the gap. The CDR3 is 14 amino acids. The CDR3 bases are TGTGCCAGCAGTTACTCCGGACACTCCGCCGGCTACACCTTC. It codes for CASSYSGHSAGYTF.

Turning to this clonotype: One end of the junction fails to match germline, which may point to a read error. The chain employs TRBV6-1 and TRBJ2-7, with a possible D match to TRBD1 (6 bases). The CDR3 consists of 12 residues. Germline lookup yields CDR1 MNHNS and CDR2 SASEGT. CDR3 bases: TGTGCCAGCTCACAGGGTTCCTACGAGCGGTACTTC. Its translation: CASSQGSYERYF.

The chain combines TRBV29-1 with TRBJ2-1; no clear D. Germline V gene sequence: CDR1 SQVTM, CDR2 ANQGSEA. The CDR3 extends over 13 amino acids. V lost 0 bases and J 15 bases, leaving 18 bases between the germline ends. The CDR3 spells CSVEDLPFGGSFF. The CDR3 DNA is TGCAGCGTTGAAGATCTCCCGTTCGGTGGGTCGTTCTTC.